These 30 T cell receptor beta chains share one sample of origin, sequenced in a study of T cell responses to AZD1222 COVID-19 vaccine. Sequencing was performed with immunoSEQ multiplex PCR; in TCRdb, only in-frame clones are kept and a portion is missing. The data hold 110,000 or so clones, with 88% observed a single time. This specimen consisted of peripheral blood, obtained 28 days after the second AZD1222 dose. These receptors all stem from an adult who received the AZD1222 COVID-19 vaccine.

This rearrangement joins TRBV28 to TRBJ1-1; TRBD1 matches 7 bases. This CDR3 region has 15 residues. Germline V CDR1 and CDR2: MDHEN, SYDVKM. Unmatched junction bases numbered 12, after V lost 6 bases and J lost 5 bases. CDR3 residues: CASRFRDRSGTEAFF. The CDR3 DNA is TGTGCCAGCAGGTTCCGGGACAGAAGTGGAACTGAAGCTTTCTTT.

The rearrangement joins TRBV7-9 to TRBJ1-6; 8 nucleotides agree with TRBD1. Unmatched junction bases numbered 4, after V lost 5 bases and J lost 7 bases. The CDR3 covers 14 residues. CDR1 is SEHNR and CDR2 is FQNEAQ in the germline V gene (reference sequence). The CDR3 loop reads CASSLRQGNSPLHF. The CDR3, as DNA: TGTGCCAGCAGCCTACGACAGGGGAATTCACCCCTCCACTTT.

This clone was found a few times. The chain employs TRBV5-1 and TRBJ2-2, with D perhaps matching TRBD2 (6 bases). Germline CDR1 SGHRS, CDR2 YFSETQ. The CDR3 loop spans 13 amino acids. Trimming shortened V by 4 bases and J by 3 bases, and 7 bases separated the two germline ends. For the CDR3, the DNA is TGCGCCAGCAGCGCTAGCGACACCGGGGAGCTGTTTTTT. Its protein product is CASSASDTGELFF.

The chain is built from TRBV7-3 and TRBJ2-7, with 7 bases fitting TRBD1. The CDR3 runs 13 residues. Germline values: CDR1 SGHTA, CDR2 FQGTGA. With 2 bases clipped from V and 5 bases from J, the junction kept 3 bases outside the gene matches. CDR3 amino acids: CASSLGRGHEQYF. As DNA, the CDR3 is TGTGCCAGCAGCTTAGGTAGGGGGCACGAGCAGTACTTC.

The J gene is TRBJ2-7, the V gene TRBV19; 10 positions match TRBD1. This CDR3 has 16 amino acids. Unmatched junction bases numbered 9, after V lost 3 bases and J lost 4 bases. In germline, CDR1 is LNHDA, CDR2 SQIVND (reference sequence). DNA of the CDR3: TGTGCCAGTAGTATCGCCGGGACAGGGGTAGTATACGAGCAGTACTTC. This codes for CASSIAGTGVVYEQYF. Full variable domain (missing parts from reference TRBV19 and TRBJ2-7): DGGITQSPKYLFRKEGQNVTLSCEQNLNHDAMYWYRQDPGQGLRLIYYSQIVNDFQKGDIAEGYSVSREKKESFPLTVTSAQKNPTAFYLCASSIAGTGVVYEQYFGPGTRLTVT.

The chain recombines TRBV7-3 with TRBJ2-7; the match to TRBD2 covers 9 bases. The CDR3 runs 14 residues. The J segment lost 5 bases and the V segment lost 0 bases, leaving 2 bases of the junction unmatched. Per the germline V gene, CDR1 is SGHTA and CDR2 is FQGTGA. The CDR3 DNA reads as TGTGCCAGCAGCTTAACTAGCGGGAGCCACGAGCAGTACTTC. Encoded protein: CASSLTSGSHEQYF.

This sequence joins TRBV5-1 and TRBJ1-1; 8 bases are a match to TRBD1. In germline, CDR1 is SGHRS, CDR2 YFSETQ. Trimming cost V 4 bases and J 5 bases; bases outside gene matches: 7. The CDR3 sequence is 14 residues long. CDR3 nucleotides: TGCGCCAGCAGCCCGGACAGGGTGGGGACTGAAGCTTTCTTT. Amino acid sequence: CASSPDRVGTEAFF.

The rearrangement joins TRBV5-1 to TRBJ2-1, with D unclear. Germline lookup yields CDR1 SGHRS and CDR2 YFSETQ. There are 13 residues in the CDR3. V lost 1 base, J lost 10 bases, and 12 bases lay in between. The CDR3 DNA sequence: TGCGCCAGCAGCTTGAGGCTTGGGCCAGAGCAGTTCTTC. As protein: CASSLRLGPEQFF.

The chain couples TRBV6-5 to TRBJ2-3; D tentatively fits TRBD1 or TRBD2 (5 bases each). CDR3 length equals 15 residues. V lost 7 bases and J 4 bases, leaving 18 bases between the germline ends. From germline, CDR1 is MNHEY and CDR2 SVGAGI. The CDR3 sequence is CASIVFGGLSDTQYF. The CDR3 nucleotides are TGTGCCAGCATAGTCTTTGGGGGATTGTCAGATACGCAGTATTTT.

V and J are TRBV27 and TRBJ1-1, with TRBD1 matching 9 bases. After removal of 7 bases from V and 1 base from J, the junction contained 4 bases not matched to a gene. The CDR3 contains 14 residues. Germline CDR1 MNHEY, CDR2 SMNVEV (reference sequence). The CDR3 coding sequence is TGTGCCAGCAAGGTGACAGGGGGGAACACTGAAGCTTTCTTT. Protein sequence: CASKVTGGNTEAFF.

This clone came up a few times. The chain is built from TRBV10-3 and TRBJ1-1; 8 bases agree with TRBD1. CDR1 is ENHRY, CDR2 SYGVKD, per germline. Trimming cost V 6 bases and J 13 bases; bases outside gene matches: 13. The CDR3 extends over 13 amino acids. DNA for the CDR3: TGTGCCATCAGGACATTCCCGGGACAGGCGGTTTTCTTT. Residues: CAIRTFPGQAVFF.

The chain links TRBV6-2 or TRBV6-3 to TRBJ1-5; the D is unclear. This CDR3 has 16 amino acids. Germline CDR1 and CDR2: MNHEY and SVGEGT. Trimming took off 3 bases at V and 7 bases at J, with 19 bases between the two ends. The CDR3 loop reads CASSYSIVGPGQPQHF. DNA for the CDR3: TGTGCCAGCAGTTATAGCATTGTCGGGCCGGGGCAGCCCCAGCATTTT.

The J gene is TRBJ1-6, the V gene TRBV11-2; perhaps TRBD1 as D (5 bases). Germline V lookup: CDR1 SGHAT, CDR2 FQNNGV. The CDR3 is 16 residues long. V was pared by 3 bases and J by 1 base, with 10 bases between. CDR3 sequence: CASSLESGSYNSPLHF. DNA for the CDR3: TGTGCCAGCAGCTTGGAATCAGGGTCCTATAATTCACCCCTCCACTTT.

There are a few counts of this clone. V gene TRBV5-1 combines with J gene TRBJ1-1, with D hard to call. This CDR3 has 13 amino acids. Trimming took 5 bases from V and 2 from J, leaving 10 bases between them. CDR1 is SGHRS and CDR2 is YFSETQ in the germline V gene. The DNA for the CDR3 is TGCGCCAGCAGTCGAGACCTAAACACTGAAGCTTTCTTT. Its translation: CASSRDLNTEAFF.

This clone was seen just once. This chain joins TRBV30 and TRBJ1-2; 7 bases fit TRBD1. The trim removed 2 bases at V and 2 bases at J, leaving 2 bases unmatched. Looked up from germline, CDR1 is GTSNPN and CDR2 is SVGIG (reference sequence). CDR3 length: 13 residues. The CDR3 nucleotides read TGTGCCTGGAGTTTGACAGGGAACTATGGCTACACCTTC. This translates into CAWSLTGNYGYTF.

The rearrangement joins TRBV4-3 to TRBJ1-5; D call uncertain. Germline CDR1 and CDR2: LGHNA and YSLEER. Trimming removed 0 bases at V and 0 bases at J, with 3 bases between. The CDR3 length is 14 residues. The CDR3, as DNA: TGCGCCAGCAGCCAAGAACCTAGCAATCAGCCCCAGCATTTT. This encodes CASSQEPSNQPQHF.

The chain employs TRBV30 and TRBJ1-5; D gene ambiguous. The CDR3 length is 14 residues. CDR1 is GTSNPN, CDR2 SVGIG, per germline (reference sequence). The V end was cut by 2 bases, the J end by 6 bases, with 14 bases between. In nucleotides, the CDR3 is TGTGCCTGGAGTATCGCCCTCCTTGGTCAGCCCCAGCATTTT. Its translation is CAWSIALLGQPQHF.

V gene TRBV7-2 combines with J gene TRBJ2-7; 7 bases fit TRBD2. The trim removed 7 bases at V and 0 bases at J, leaving 6 bases unmatched. Germline V gene lookup returns CDR1 SGHTA and CDR2 FQGNSA. This CDR3 contains 14 residues. CDR3 sequence: CASTLAVSSYEQYF. CDR3 in DNA: TGTGCCAGCACGCTAGCGGTCAGCTCCTACGAGCAGTACTTC.

As for this clone: Its ends do not fully match the called genes, so a read error is possible. This chain connects TRBV6-1 to TRBJ2-1, with 13 bases matching TRBD2. The CDR3 spans 15 residues. Germline values: CDR1 MNHNS, CDR2 SASEGT. Here the CDR3 DNA reads TGTGCCAGCAGAGAAGGGACTAGCGGGAATAATGAGCAGTTCTTC. The encoded protein is CASREGTSGNNEQFF.

As DNA, the CDR3 is TGTGCCAGTAGTATAGGACAGGGCCGCGCGGGCTACACCTTC. This sequence encodes CASSIGQGRAGYTF. The chain recombines TRBV19 with TRBJ1-2; TRBD1 matches at 7 bases. The CDR3 covers 14 residues. Per the germline V gene, CDR1 is LNHDA and CDR2 is SQIVND (reference sequence). Trimming cost V 1 base and J 8 bases; bases outside gene matches: 7.

The gene calls are TRBV28 and TRBJ2-7, with D perhaps matching TRBD1 (5 bases). Germline V CDR1 and CDR2: MDHEN, SYDVKM. The CDR3 runs 16 residues. V was pared by 3 bases and J by 2 bases, with 17 bases between. The CDR3 loop is CASSFRPTGTTYEQYF. The CDR3 nucleotides are TGTGCCAGCAGTTTCAGGCCCACAGGTACCACCTACGAGCAGTACTTC.

The V call is TRBV19, the J call TRBJ1-1; D gene uncertain. The V end was cut by 3 bases, the J end by 3 bases, with 11 bases between. Germline assignment: CDR1 LNHDA and CDR2 SQIVND (reference sequence). The CDR3 is 14 residues long. The CDR3 spells CASSIRIRDTEAFF. The CDR3 bases are TGTGCCAGTAGTATCCGAATTAGGGACACTGAAGCTTTCTTT.

V is TRBV7-9 and J is TRBJ1-2; D is undetermined. The CDR3 runs 12 residues. Germline CDR1 and CDR2: SEHNR and FQNEAQ (reference sequence). Deletions cut 1 base from V and 4 bases from J, with 4 bases between. Written as DNA, the CDR3 is TGTGCCAGCAGCTTAGAAGTCTATGGCTACACCTTC. Translating it yields CASSLEVYGYTF.

The chain combines TRBV5-1 with TRBJ1-2; D uncertain. Trimming shortened V by 4 bases and J by 7 bases, and 20 bases separated the two germline ends. CDR3 length: 15 residues. The germline V gene has CDR1 SGHRS and CDR2 YFSETQ. CDR3: CASSQNSDGWVGYTF. The CDR3, as DNA: TGCGCCAGCAGCCAGAACTCGGACGGGTGGGTTGGCTACACCTTC. The whole variable domain, remainder taken from reference TRBV5-1 and TRBJ1-2, is KAGVTQTPRYLIKTRGQQVTLSCSPISGHRSVSWYQQTPGQGLQFLFEYFSETQRNKGNFPGRFSGRQFSNSRSEMNVSTLELGDSALYLCASSQNSDGWVGYTFGSGTRLTVV.

This clone turned up a few times. The CDR3: CASSLGTYEQYF. In DNA, the CDR3 is TGTGCCAGCAGCTTGGGGACCTACGAGCAGTACTTC. This rearrangement joins TRBV7-9 to TRBJ2-7; D not resolved. Germline lookup yields CDR1 SEHNR and CDR2 FQNEAQ (reference sequence). V was shortened by 3 bases and J by 2 bases, with 5 bases between the two germline ends. The CDR3 extends over 12 amino acids.

The chain carries TRBV7-2 and TRBJ1-6; D perhaps matches TRBD1 (5 bases). V was pared by 0 bases and J by 5 bases, with 11 bases between. This CDR3 spans 16 amino acids. The germline CDR1 and CDR2 sequences are SGHTA and FQGNSA. CDR3 loop: CASSLAGDVNNSPLHF. CDR3 nucleotide sequence: TGTGCCAGCAGCTTAGCAGGGGATGTAAATAATTCACCCCTCCACTTT.

The V and J genes are TRBV27 and TRBJ1-3; D remains unclear. The CDR3 contains 18 residues. Trimming shortened V by 1 base and J by 0 bases, and 16 bases separated the two germline ends. Germline V gives CDR1 MNHEY, CDR2 SMNVEV (reference sequence). The CDR3 DNA follows: TGTGCCAGCAGTTTATACCGGCCAGGCCATAGCTCTGGAAACACCATATATTTT. Protein sequence: CASSLYRPGHSSGNTIYF.

The chain combines TRBV9 with TRBJ1-6; a possible D gene is TRBD1 (6 bases). V lost 4 bases and J 11 bases, leaving 19 bases between the germline ends. The CDR3 contains 15 residues. The germline V gene has CDR1 SGDLS and CDR2 YYNGEE. The CDR3 spells CASSPTQGPGAPLHF. CDR3 bases: TGTGCCAGCAGCCCCACCCAGGGGCCCGGGGCACCCCTCCACTTT.

The chain uses TRBV20-1 and TRBJ2-3; D is possibly TRBD2 (5 bases). V shed 3 bases and J shed 2 bases, with 15 bases lying between them. Germline assignment: CDR1 DFQATT and CDR2 SNEGSKA (reference sequence). The CDR3 length is 15 residues. Written as DNA, the CDR3 is TGCAGTGCTAGTGGTAGAGGGTCAGACACAGATACGCAGTATTTT. Translated: CSASGRGSDTDTQYF.

Here the CDR3 reads CASSQVGDRASGNTIYF. CDR3 coding DNA: TGTGCCAGCAGCCAAGTGGGGGACAGGGCGAGCGGAAACACCATATATTTT. V is TRBV14 and J is TRBJ1-3, with 9 bases identical to TRBD1. The J segment lost 4 bases and the V segment lost 1 base, leaving 8 bases of the junction unmatched. CDR1 and CDR2 (germline): SGHDN, FVKESK. This CDR3 spans 17 amino acids.